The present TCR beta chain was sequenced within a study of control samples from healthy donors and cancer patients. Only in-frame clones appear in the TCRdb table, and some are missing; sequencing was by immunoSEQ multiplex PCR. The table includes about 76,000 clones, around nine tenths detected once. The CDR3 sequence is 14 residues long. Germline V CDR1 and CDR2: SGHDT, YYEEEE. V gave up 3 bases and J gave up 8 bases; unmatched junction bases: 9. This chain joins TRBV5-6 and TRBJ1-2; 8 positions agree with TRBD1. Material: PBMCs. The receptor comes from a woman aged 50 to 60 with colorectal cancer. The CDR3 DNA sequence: TGTGCCAGCAGCTCCGGGATGACAGGGGACGGCTACACCTTC. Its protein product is CASSSGMTGDGYTF.